The rows below give T cell receptor beta chains drawn from one sample of a study of patients and donors after allogeneic stem cell transplantation. TCRdb reprocessed the RT-PCR reads via MiXCR and lists one record per CDR3 protein. The table lists about 960,000 distinct CDR3 sequences, about a sixth of them singletons. Sequencing was done on a sample of blood, either unsorted or a sorted T cell fraction (not recorded which). These receptors all stem from a human donor who was either an allogeneic HSCT recipient or a stem cell or donor lymphocyte infusion donor (not recorded which). It is not recorded whose cells these are; they may come from a transplant donor. Both conserved end residues are trimmed from each CDR3. D genes are given only for firm matches. Size is stated for part of the rows, as once, few or many counts, or as a class when the clone is expanded.

clone_size d_call v_call cdr3_aa
many - TRBV4-2 ASSQDRLTGELF
- - TRBV5-6 ASSLEAGARGEQY
- TRBD2 TRBV5-1 ASSLEVAGGLRETQY
few - TRBV20-1 SAKKGGRSADTQY
few - TRBV20-1 SALHRDYNEQF
few - TRBV4-1 ASSQDPDYGGIGAF
- - TRBV28 ASSSGIRGGNQPQH
- - TRBV11-2 ASSAHRAQETQY
- - TRBV3-1 ASSQFTGPSTDTQY
- - TRBV5-4 ASSWGPRRGEGELF
few - TRBV7-2 ASSLVPTEPAF
- - TRBV20-1 SARDPGGQTQY
- - TRBV10-3 AISGTPHQVSGELF
few - TRBV6-5 ASSYSQEGVGGYT
- - TRBV20-1 SATRGGPHSEQF
few - TRBV10-3 AISDKTGKYGYT
- TRBD1 TRBV12-3/TRBV12-4 ASRLTGHTGELF
- - TRBV4-2 ASSLVLVSGLAKNIQY
few - TRBV20-1 SARVGGSTEAF
- TRBD2 TRBV3-1 ASSRRTSGGAYEQY
- - TRBV6-1 ASRLTTISDTQY
many - TRBV12-3/TRBV12-4 ASSLRASHTEAF
- TRBD2 TRBV9 ASSVGLAADNEQF
few - TRBV5-6 ASSSTGTAGAF
few - TRBV4-2 ASSPPGLRSVYGYT
- - TRBV7-2 ASSLDTGEVYEQY
few TRBD2 TRBV3-1 ASVDRLATQY